Sequencing of this TCR beta chain was carried out in a study of cytomegalovirus exposure and HLA in healthy donors. Findings of the study overall: Several of the most significant clusters were apparently associated with common viral pathogens in a later analysis. Among TCR sequences, most were rare, though some public TCRs appeared in many donors.

The PCR employed 60 Vbeta primers together with 13 Jbeta primers. Assay: immunoSEQ multiplex PCR; the TCRdb copy retains only in-frame clones and omits some. The sample gives approximately 140,000 clones, about 82% of which show up once; about 2.2% is in the top ten. CDR3 size: 20 residues. V lost 0 bases and J lost 0, with 20 bases in between. The germline V gene has CDR1 LNHDA and CDR2 SQIVND (reference sequence). About this clone itself: What it binds is not known.

These donors counted as nominally healthy when sampled, but unrecorded immune exposures were likely. The V call is TRBV19, the J call TRBJ1-4; weak D call: TRBD1 (6 bases). Sequencing was done on a sample of PBMCs. This receptor was taken from a young man in good health and CMV-seronegative. CDR3 sequence reads: CASSIDRLGTSHATNEKLFF. The CDR3 DNA follows: TGTGCCAGTAGTATAGATCGGCTCGGGACAAGTCATGCAACTAATGAAAAACTGTTTTTT.